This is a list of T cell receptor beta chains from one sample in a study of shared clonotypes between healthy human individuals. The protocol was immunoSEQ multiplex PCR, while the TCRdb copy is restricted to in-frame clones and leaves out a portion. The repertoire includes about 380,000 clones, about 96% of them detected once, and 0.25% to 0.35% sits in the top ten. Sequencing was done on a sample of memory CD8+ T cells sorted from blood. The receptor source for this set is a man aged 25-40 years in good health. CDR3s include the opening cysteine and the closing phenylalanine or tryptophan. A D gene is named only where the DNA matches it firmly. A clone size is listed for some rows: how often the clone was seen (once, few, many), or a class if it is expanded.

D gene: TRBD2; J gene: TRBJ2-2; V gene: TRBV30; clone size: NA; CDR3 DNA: TGTGCCTGGATACCTTATAGCGGGTTCACCGGGGAGCTGTTTTTT; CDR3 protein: CAWIPYSGFTGELFF
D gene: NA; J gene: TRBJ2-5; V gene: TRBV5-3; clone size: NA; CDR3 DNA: TGTGCCAGAAGCAAGAAACAGGGTATTCGGGAGACCCAGTACTTC; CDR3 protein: CARSKKQGIRETQYF
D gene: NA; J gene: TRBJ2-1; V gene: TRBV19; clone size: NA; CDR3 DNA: TGTGCCAGTAGTATTGATGGTCGCGGGTCCTACAATGAGCAGTTCTTC; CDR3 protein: CASSIDGRGSYNEQFF
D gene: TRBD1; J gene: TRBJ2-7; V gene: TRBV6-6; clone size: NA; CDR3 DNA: TGTGCCAGCAGCAATCCCGGGACAGGACCCTACGAGCAGTACTTC; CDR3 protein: CASSNPGTGPYEQYF
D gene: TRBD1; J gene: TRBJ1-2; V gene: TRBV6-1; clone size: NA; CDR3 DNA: TGTGCCAGCATCCTACAGGGGTGGTCGGGCTACACCTTC; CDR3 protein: CASILQGWSGYTF
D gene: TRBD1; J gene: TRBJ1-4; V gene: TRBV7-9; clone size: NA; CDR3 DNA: TGTGCCAGCAGCTCAGTCCCAGGGGGTTCTAGGGAAAAACTGTTTTTT; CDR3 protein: CASSSVPGGSREKLFF
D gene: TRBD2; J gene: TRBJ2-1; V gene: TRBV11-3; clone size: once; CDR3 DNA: TGTGCCAGCAGCTTTCGCGGGGGAGAGCAGTTCTTC; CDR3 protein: CASSFRGGEQFF
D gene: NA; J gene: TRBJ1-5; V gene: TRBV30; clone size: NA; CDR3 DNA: TGTGCCTGGAGACGGGGCAATCAGCCCCAGCATTTT; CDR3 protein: CAWRRGNQPQHF
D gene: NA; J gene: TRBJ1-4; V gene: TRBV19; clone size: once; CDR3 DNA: TGTGCCAGTAGGCAGGGTGCAACTAATGAAAAACTGTTTTTT; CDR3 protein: CASRQGATNEKLFF
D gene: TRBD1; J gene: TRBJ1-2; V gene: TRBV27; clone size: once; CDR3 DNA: TGTGCCAGCAGTTGGGCAGGGGGAATGTCCTATGGCTACACCTTC; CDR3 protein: CASSWAGGMSYGYTF